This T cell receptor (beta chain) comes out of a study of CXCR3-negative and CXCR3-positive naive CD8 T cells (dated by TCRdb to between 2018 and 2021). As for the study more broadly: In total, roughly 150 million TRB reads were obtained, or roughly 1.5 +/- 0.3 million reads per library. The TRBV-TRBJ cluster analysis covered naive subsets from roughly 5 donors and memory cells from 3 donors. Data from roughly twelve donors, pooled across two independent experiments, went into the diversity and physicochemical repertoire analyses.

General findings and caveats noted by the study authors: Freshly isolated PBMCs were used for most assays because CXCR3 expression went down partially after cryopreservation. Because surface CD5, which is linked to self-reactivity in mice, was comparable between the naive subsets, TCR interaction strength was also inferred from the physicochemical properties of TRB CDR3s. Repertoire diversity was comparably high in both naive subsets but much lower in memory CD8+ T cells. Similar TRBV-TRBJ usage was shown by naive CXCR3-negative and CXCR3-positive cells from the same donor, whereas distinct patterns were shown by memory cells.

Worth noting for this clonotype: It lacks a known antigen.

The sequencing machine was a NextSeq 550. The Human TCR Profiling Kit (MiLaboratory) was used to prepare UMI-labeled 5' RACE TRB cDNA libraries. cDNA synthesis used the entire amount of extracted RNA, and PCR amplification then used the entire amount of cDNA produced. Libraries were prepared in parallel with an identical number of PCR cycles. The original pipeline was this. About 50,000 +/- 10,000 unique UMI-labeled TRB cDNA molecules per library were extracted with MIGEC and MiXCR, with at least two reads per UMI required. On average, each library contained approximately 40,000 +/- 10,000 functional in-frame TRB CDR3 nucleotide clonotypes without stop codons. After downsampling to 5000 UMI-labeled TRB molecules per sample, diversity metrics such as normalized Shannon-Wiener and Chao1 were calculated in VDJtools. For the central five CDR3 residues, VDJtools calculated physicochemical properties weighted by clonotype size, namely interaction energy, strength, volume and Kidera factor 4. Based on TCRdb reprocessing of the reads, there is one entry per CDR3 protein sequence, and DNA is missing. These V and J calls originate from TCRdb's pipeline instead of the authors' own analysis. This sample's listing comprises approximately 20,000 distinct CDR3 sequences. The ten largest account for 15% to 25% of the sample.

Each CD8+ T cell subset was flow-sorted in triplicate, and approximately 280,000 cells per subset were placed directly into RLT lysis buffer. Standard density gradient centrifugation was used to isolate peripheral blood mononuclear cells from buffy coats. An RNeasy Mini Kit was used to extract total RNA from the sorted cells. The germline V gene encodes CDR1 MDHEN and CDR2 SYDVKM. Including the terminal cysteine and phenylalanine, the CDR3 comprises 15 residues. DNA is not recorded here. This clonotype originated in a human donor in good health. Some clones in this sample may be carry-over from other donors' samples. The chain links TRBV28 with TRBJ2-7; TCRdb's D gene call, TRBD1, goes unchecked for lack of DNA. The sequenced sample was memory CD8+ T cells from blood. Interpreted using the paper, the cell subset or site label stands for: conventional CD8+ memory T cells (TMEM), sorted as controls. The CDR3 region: CASSFARGGHYEQYF.